The clone carrying this T cell receptor beta chain was counted at least ten times. The antigen is undetermined. The source of the sample is a study of response to subunit inactivated influenza vaccine. General study results and limits: Few additional T cells are recruited per seasonal influenza vaccination, authors suggested.

TCRdb passed the RT-PCR reads through MiXCR, listing each CDR3 protein once. The sample has 500,000 to 550,000 distinct CDR3 sequences, approximately 7.7% seen once; the top ten hold approximately 13%. Trimming took off 3 bases at V and 2 bases at J, with 7 bases between the two ends. In germline, CDR1 is MGHRA, CDR2 YSYEKL. CDR3 length: 13 residues. The chain links TRBV4-1 to TRBJ1-1, with a possible D match to TRBD1 (5 bases). The clonotype originates from a man in his fifties or sixties who received an inactivated influenza vaccine. Source: PBMCs from blood, taken around 2 years after vaccination. DNA of the CDR3: TGCGCCAGCAGCCAGGGGGTCAACACTGAAGCTTTCTTT. Protein: CASSQGVNTEAFF.